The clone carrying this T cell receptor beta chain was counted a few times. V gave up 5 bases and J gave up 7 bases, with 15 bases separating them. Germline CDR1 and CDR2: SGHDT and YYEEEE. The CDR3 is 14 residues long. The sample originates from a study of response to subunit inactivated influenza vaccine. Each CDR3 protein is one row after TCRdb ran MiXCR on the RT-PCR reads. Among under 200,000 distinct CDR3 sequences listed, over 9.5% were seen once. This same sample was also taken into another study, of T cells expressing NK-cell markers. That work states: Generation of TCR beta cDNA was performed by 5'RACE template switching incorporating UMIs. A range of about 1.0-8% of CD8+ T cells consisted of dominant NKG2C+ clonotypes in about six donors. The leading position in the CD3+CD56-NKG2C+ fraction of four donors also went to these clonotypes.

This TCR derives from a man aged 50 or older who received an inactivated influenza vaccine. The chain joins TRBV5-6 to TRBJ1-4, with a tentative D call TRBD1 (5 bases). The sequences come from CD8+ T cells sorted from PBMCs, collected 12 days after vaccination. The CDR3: CASSYGTASEKLFF. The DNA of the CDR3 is TGTGCCAGCAGTTACGGGACGGCTAGTGAAAAACTGTTTTTT.